The 16 T cell receptor beta chains below all came from one sample that was sequenced in a study of T-cell memory formation after mild COVID-19. TCRdb ran MiXCR on the 5' RACE reads and lists one entry per CDR3 protein. The sample lists 34,000 or so distinct CDR3 sequences, approximately 8.3% occurring once. The sample comprised PBMCs or a T cell subset sorted from them (not recorded which). The receptors shown here come from a man aged 18 to 30 who had mild COVID-19 (a few samples of this study predate the infection). Cell type and time point are not known.

This clonotype was recorded many times. The V gene is TRBV7-8, the J gene TRBJ1-5, with a tentative D call TRBD1 (6 bases). The CDR3 has 14 amino acids. V was trimmed by 5 bases and J by 5 bases, leaving 13 bases between them. Per germline, CDR1 SGHVS and CDR2 FQNEAQ. The CDR3 DNA reads as TGTGCCAGCAGCATAGACAGGATGCATCAGCCCCAGCATTTT. This sequence encodes CASSIDRMHQPQHF.

This clonotype was seen repeatedly, ten times or more. The V call is TRBV11-2, the J call TRBJ2-3, with 11 bases fitting TRBD2. The CDR3 contains 20 residues. Germline V lookup: CDR1 SGHAT, CDR2 FQNNGV. V was clipped by 3 bases and J by 0 bases; unmatched bases: 14. In DNA, the CDR3 is TGTGCCAGCAGCTTCCGCCTTTCACCGGGACTAGCGGAGAGCACAGATACGCAGTATTTT. Translated, it gives CASSFRLSPGLAESTDTQYF.

At least ten counts were recorded for this clonotype. V is TRBV6-6 and J is TRBJ1-1; the D is unclear. Trimming shortened V by 6 bases and J by 4 bases, and 12 bases separated the two germline ends. Germline-derived CDR1 and CDR2 are MNHNY and SVGAGI (reference sequence). This CDR3 contains 13 residues. The CDR3 DNA reads TGTGCCAGCAGCCCTAGTCGTGGCACTGAAGCTTTCTTT. Protein product: CASSPSRGTEAFF.

The chain combines TRBV14 with TRBJ2-3; no firm D call. Germline-derived CDR1 and CDR2 are SGHDN and FVKESK. The V and J ends lost 3 bases and 1 base respectively, with 11 bases between them. The CDR3 is 15 residues long. CDR3 coding DNA: TGTGCCAGCAGCCAGAGCGTAAGACGCACAGATACGCAGTATTTT. Translation: CASSQSVRRTDTQYF.

This clonotype was counted many times. The chain links TRBV5-5 to TRBJ2-1; 11 bases line up with TRBD2. This CDR3 has 15 residues. V was clipped by 0 bases and J by 8 bases; unmatched bases: 4. Germline lookup yields CDR1 SGHKS and CDR2 YYEKEE (reference sequence). CDR3 protein: CASSLGLAGLDEQFF. The CDR3 DNA reads TGTGCCAGCAGCTTGGGACTAGCGGGGCTGGATGAGCAGTTCTTC. Variable domain in full (rest from reference TRBV5-5 and TRBJ2-1): DAGVTQSPTHLIKTRGQQVTLRCSPISGHKSVSWYQQVLGQGPQFIFQYYEKEERGRGNFPDRFSARQFPNYSSELNVNALLLGDSALYLCASSLGLAGLDEQFFGPGTRLTVL.

The rearrangement joins TRBV2 to TRBJ2-3; 13 bases map to TRBD2. This CDR3 contains 20 residues. The V gene end was trimmed by 6 bases and the J gene end by 0 bases; junction bases not matched to a gene: 15. Germline V gene data show CDR1 as SNHLY and CDR2 as FYNNEI. DNA of the CDR3: TGTGCCAGCAGGGATCCTCAGGGACTAGCGGGGACTTCTAGCACAGATACGCAGTATTTT. Translated: CASRDPQGLAGTSSTDTQYF.

This clonotype was seen only a few times. The chain couples TRBV6-5 to TRBJ1-2; 7 positions agree with TRBD1. Unmatched junction bases numbered 6, after V lost 3 bases and J lost 5 bases. The CDR3 covers 14 residues. Germline CDR1 is MNHEY and CDR2 is SVGAGI. The CDR3 nucleotides read TGTGCCAGCAGTTATGACAGGGCCCCATATGGCTACACCTTC. Its translation is CASSYDRAPYGYTF.

This clonotype was found a few times. The chain carries TRBV5-4 and TRBJ2-2, with a possible D match to TRBD2 (6 bases). The CDR3 sequence is 17 residues long. V was cut by 5 bases and J by 6 bases, with 23 bases left in between. CDR1 SGHNT and CDR2 YYREEE come from the germline V gene (reference sequence). CDR3 sequence: CASSKFTGLPVAGELFF. The CDR3 nucleotides are TGTGCCAGCAGTAAATTCACGGGACTCCCTGTGGCCGGGGAGCTGTTTTTT.

In its sample, this clonotype was seen many times. V and J are TRBV29-1 and TRBJ1-5; possible D gene TRBD1, 5 bases. CDR3 size: 13 residues. The germline V gene has CDR1 SQVTM and CDR2 ANQGSEA. The V end was cut by 4 bases, the J end by 2 bases, with 9 bases between. DNA of the CDR3: TGCAGCGTTGGTCAAGGGGGCAATCAGCCCCAGCATTTT. Translated, it gives CSVGQGGNQPQHF.

The table lists this clonotype with many counts. CDR3 bases: TGTGCCAGCAGCTTAGGGGGACTAGTCTACGAGCAGTACGTC. Its translation: CASSLGGLVYEQYV. The rearrangement links TRBV11-1 to TRBJ2-7, with TRBD2 matching over 8 bases. Trimming removed 1 base from V and 3 bases from J; junction bases left unmatched: 2. Per the germline V gene, CDR1 is SGHAT and CDR2 is FQDESV (reference sequence). The CDR3 consists of 14 residues.

This clonotype appeared many times. The genes are TRBV4-1 and TRBJ1-1; D is unclear. This CDR3 is built from 14 residues. Trimming left V 0 bases short and J 8 bases short, with 13 bases between. CDR1 MGHRA and CDR2 YSYEKL come from the germline V gene. The CDR3 nucleotides are TGCGCCAGCAGCCAAGAATCTCCTGGGCAGGAAGCTTTCTTT. This encodes CASSQESPGQEAFF.

This clonotype appeared many times. The genes are TRBV6-1 and TRBJ2-7; D possibly uses TRBD1 or TRBD2 (6 bases each). In germline, CDR1 is MNHNS, CDR2 SASEGT. The CDR3 extends over 16 amino acids. Trimming took off 3 bases at V and 0 bases at J, with 15 bases between the two ends. The CDR3: CASSDEGGGSSYEQYF. The CDR3 DNA sequence: TGTGCCAGCAGTGACGAGGGGGGCGGAAGCTCCTACGAGCAGTACTTC.

This clonotype has more than one count but fewer than ten. The chain's CDR3 is CASSLITENTEAFF. The CDR3, as DNA: TGCGCCAGCAGCTTGATAACAGAGAACACTGAAGCTTTCTTT. The chain is built from TRBV5-1 and TRBJ1-1; the D is unclear. The CDR3 spans 14 residues. CDR1 SGHRS and CDR2 YFSETQ come from the germline V gene. The V and J ends lost 1 base and 1 base respectively, with 8 bases between them.

At least ten counts were recorded for this clonotype. The V and J genes are TRBV5-1 and TRBJ2-2, with TRBD1 identical over 10 bases. CDR3 length: 16 residues. The V segment lost 3 bases and the J segment 4 bases; nucleotides outside the gene matches: 6. Germline CDR1 SGHRS, CDR2 YFSETQ. The CDR3 reads CASSWDRGGSTGELFF. The CDR3 nucleotides read TGCGCCAGCAGCTGGGACAGGGGTGGAAGCACCGGGGAGCTGTTTTTT.

This clonotype was observed at least ten times. The CDR3 sequence: CASARGVGQYF. In DNA, the CDR3 is TGTGCCAGCGCCAGGGGCGTAGGGCAGTACTTC. The rearrangement links TRBV11-3 to TRBJ2-7; the D gene is possibly TRBD1 (6 bases). Germline V gene sequence: CDR1 SGHNT, CDR2 YENEEA. This CDR3 is built from 11 residues. V gave up 8 bases and J gave up 9 bases, with 14 bases separating them.

This sequence joins TRBV14 and TRBJ2-7; weak D call: TRBD1 (6 bases). Trimming took off 3 bases at V and 6 bases at J, with 12 bases between the two ends. Germline CDR1 and CDR2: SGHDN and FVKESK. There are 13 residues in the CDR3. CDR3 protein: CASSQGTFSEQYV. The DNA for the CDR3 is TGTGCCAGCAGCCAGGGGACATTCAGCGAGCAGTACGTC.